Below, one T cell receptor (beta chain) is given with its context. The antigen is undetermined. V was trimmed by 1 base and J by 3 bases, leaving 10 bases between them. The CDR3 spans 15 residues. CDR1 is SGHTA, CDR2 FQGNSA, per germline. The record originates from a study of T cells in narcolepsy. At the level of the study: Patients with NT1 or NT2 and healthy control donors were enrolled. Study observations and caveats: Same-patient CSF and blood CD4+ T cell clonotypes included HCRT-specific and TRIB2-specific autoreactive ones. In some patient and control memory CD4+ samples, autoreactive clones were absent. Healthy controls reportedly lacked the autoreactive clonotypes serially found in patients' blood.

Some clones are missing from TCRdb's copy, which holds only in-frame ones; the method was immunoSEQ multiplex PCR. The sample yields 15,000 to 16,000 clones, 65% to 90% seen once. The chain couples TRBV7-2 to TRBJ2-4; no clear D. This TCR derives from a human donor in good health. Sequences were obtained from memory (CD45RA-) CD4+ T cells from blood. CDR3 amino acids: CASSLVGTGKNIQYF. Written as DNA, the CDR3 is TGTGCCAGCAGCTTAGTAGGTACCGGCAAAAACATTCAGTACTTC.